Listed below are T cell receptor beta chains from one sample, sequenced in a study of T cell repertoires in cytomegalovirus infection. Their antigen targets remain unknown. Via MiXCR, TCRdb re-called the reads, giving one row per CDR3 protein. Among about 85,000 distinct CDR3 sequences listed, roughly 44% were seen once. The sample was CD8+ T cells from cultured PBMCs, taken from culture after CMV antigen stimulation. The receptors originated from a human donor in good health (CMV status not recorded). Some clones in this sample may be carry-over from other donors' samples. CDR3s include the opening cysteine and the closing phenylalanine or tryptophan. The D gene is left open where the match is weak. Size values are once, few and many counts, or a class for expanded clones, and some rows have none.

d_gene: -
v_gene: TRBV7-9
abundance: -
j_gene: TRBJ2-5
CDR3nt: TGTGCCAGCAGCTTAGAGGGACTCCAAGAGACCCAGTACTTC
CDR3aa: CASSLEGLQETQYF

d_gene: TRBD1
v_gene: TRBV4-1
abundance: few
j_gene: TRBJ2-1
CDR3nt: TGCGCCAGCAGCCGCAATGGACAGGGATCGTCCTACAATGAGCAGTTCTTC
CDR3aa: CASSRNGQGSSYNEQFF

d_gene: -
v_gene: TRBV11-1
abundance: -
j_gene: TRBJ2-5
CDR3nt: TGTGCCAGCAGCTTACCCGACAGGGGAGGGGAGACCCAGTACTTC
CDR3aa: CASSLPDRGGETQYF

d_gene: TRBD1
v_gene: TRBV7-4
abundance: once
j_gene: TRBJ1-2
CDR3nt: TGTGCCGGCAGCGACCGGGACAGGGAGTTGCCGAACTATGGCTACACCTTC
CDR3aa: CAGSDRDRELPNYGYTF

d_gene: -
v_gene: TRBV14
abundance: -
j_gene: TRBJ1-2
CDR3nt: TGTGCCAGCAGCCTTGCCGGGAGATTATATGGCTACACCTTC
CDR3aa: CASSLAGRLYGYTF

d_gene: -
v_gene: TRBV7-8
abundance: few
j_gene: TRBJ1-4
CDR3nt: TGTGCCAGCAGCTTACAGAGCTCGACTAATGAAAAACTGTTTTTT
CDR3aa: CASSLQSSTNEKLFF

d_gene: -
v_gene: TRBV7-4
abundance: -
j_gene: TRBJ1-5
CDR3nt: TGTGCCAGCAGCATCGGTTCACAGCATTTT
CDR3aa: CASSIGSQHF

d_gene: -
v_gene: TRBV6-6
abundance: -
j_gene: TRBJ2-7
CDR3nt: TGTGCCGCAACGAACGGGGTGGAAACGAGCGAGCAGTACTTC
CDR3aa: CAATNGVETSEQYF

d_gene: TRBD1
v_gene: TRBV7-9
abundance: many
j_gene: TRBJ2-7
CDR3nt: TGTGCCAGCAGCCCCGACAGGGGTCAATTAAACTACGAGCAGTACTTC
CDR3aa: CASSPDRGQLNYEQYF

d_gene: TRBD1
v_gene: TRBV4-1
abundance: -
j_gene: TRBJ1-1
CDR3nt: TGCGCCAGCAGCCAAGTGATTGGGACAGGGAGGACTGAAGCTTTCTTT
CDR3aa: CASSQVIGTGRTEAFF

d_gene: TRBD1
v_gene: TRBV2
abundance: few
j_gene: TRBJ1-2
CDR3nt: TGTGCCAGCAGTCAATCCGGACAGGGGCTTTTTTATGGCTACACCTTC
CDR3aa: CASSQSGQGLFYGYTF

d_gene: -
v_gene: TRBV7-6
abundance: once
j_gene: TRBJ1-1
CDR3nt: TGTGCCAGCAGCTCTTCCTCTTACACTGAAGCTTTCTTT
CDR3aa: CASSSSSYTEAFF

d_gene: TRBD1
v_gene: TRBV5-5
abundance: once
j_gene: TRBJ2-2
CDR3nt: TGTGCCAGCACCTCCGGGACAGGGAACACCGGGGAGCTGTTTTTT
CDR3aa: CASTSGTGNTGELFF

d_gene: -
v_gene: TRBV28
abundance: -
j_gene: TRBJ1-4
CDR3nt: TGTGCCAGCAGTTCAGGGCTAAATGAAAAACTGTTTTTT
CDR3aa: CASSSGLNEKLFF

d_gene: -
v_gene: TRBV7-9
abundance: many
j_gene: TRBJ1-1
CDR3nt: TGTGCCAGCAGCTTAGAGTGGAGGCCTGAAGCTTTCTTT
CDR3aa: CASSLEWRPEAFF

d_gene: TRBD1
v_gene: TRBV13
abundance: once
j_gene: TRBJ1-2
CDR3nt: TGTGCCAGCAGCTTAACGGGACAGGGAGTTAACTATGGCTACACCTTC
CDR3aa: CASSLTGQGVNYGYTF

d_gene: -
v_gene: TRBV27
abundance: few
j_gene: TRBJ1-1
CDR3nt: TGTGCCAGCAGTTTCTCGGCAGGGTGGACTGAAGCTTTCTTT
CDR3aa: CASSFSAGWTEAFF

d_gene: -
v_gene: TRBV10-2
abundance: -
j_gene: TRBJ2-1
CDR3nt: TGCGCCAGCAGTGAATCTGGTTACAATGAGCAGTTCTTC
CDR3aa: CASSESGYNEQFF

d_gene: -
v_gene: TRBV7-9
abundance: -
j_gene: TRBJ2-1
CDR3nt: TGTGCCAGCAGCTTAACAGACGGACTCTCCTACAATGAGCAGTTCTTC
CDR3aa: CASSLTDGLSYNEQFF

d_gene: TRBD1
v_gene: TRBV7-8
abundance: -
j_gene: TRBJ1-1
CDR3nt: TGTGCCAGCAGCTTAGGACAGGGGGTCCTGGGCACTGAAGCTTTCTTT
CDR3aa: CASSLGQGVLGTEAFF

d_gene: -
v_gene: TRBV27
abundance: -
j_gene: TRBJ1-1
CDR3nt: TGTGCCAGCAGTTGGGCAGAGAACACTGAAGCTTTCTTT
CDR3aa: CASSWAENTEAFF

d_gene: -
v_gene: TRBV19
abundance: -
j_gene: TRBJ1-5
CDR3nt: TGTGCCAGTAGGTGGGGTGAAGGAAACCAGCCCCAGCATTTT
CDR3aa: CASRWGEGNQPQHF

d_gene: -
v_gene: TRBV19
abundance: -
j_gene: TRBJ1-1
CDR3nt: TGTGCCAGTTTCCCGGGACCCGGTTTTTTCAACACTGAAGCTTTCTTT
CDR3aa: CASFPGPGFFNTEAFF

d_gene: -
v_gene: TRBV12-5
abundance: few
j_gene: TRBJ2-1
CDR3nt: TGTGCTAGTGGTTTAAGTTACAATGAGCAGTTCTTC
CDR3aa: CASGLSYNEQFF

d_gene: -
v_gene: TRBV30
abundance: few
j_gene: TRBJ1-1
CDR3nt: TGTGCCTGGAGTCTGGGGCAGGGAGGAACTGAAGCTTTCTTT
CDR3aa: CAWSLGQGGTEAFF

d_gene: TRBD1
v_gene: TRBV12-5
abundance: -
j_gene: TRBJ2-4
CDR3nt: TGTGCTAGTGGTTTGGGGACAGGGTATGGGACTTTAGCCAAAAACATTCAGTACTTC
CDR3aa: CASGLGTGYGTLAKNIQYF

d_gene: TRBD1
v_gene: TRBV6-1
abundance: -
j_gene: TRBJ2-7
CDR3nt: TGTGCCAGCTTACAGGGGTCCTACGAGCAGTACTTC
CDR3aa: CASLQGSYEQYF

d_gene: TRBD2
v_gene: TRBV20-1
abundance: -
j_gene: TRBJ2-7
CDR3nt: TGCAGTGCTAGCGGGAGGTCATACGAGCAGTACTTC
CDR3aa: CSASGRSYEQYF

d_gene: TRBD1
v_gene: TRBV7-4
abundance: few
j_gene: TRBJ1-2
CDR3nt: TGTGCCAGCAGCCTCCTAGTGGGCCCAGGGGGCGTTTATGGCTACACCTTC
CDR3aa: CASSLLVGPGGVYGYTF

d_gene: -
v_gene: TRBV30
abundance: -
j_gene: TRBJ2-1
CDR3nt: TGTGCCTGGAGCAGAACAGTAAATGAGCAGTTCTTC
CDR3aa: CAWSRTVNEQFF

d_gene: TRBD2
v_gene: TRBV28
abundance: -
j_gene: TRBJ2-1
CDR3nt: TGTGCCAGCAGTGGGGAGGGCCATAGCGGGAGACCTTACAATGAGCAGTTCTTC
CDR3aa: CASSGEGHSGRPYNEQFF

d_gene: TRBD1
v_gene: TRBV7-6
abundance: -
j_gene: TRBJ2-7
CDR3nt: TGTGCCAGCAGCATCTCCGGGACAGCCTACGAGCAGTACTTC
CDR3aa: CASSISGTAYEQYF

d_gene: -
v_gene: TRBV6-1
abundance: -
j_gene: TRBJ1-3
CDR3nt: TGTGCCAGCAGTGCCGGCTCGGGAAACACCATATATTTT
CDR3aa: CASSAGSGNTIYF

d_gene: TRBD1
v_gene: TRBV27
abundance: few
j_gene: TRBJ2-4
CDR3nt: TGTGCCAGCAGTTTATCAACAGGGGGCTTGAACATTCAGTACTTC
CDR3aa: CASSLSTGGLNIQYF

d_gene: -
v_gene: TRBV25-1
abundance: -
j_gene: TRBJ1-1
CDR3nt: TGTGCCACCTCCCCGAATGTGGGGGAGGGCACTGAAGCTTTCTTT
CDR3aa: CATSPNVGEGTEAFF

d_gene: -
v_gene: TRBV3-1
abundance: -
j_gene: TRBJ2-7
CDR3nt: TGTGCCAGCAGCCAAGCCCAAGGTGCGGCCTACGAGCAGTACTTC
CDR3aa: CASSQAQGAAYEQYF

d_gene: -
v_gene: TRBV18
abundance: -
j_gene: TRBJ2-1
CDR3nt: TGTGCCAGCTCCCTGGGCCATGAGCAGTTCTTC
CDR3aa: CASSLGHEQFF

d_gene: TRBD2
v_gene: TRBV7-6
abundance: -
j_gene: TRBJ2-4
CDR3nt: TGTGCCAGCAGCTTAGTGCCTAGCGGGGGCCTAGCCAAAAACATTCAGTACTTC
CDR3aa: CASSLVPSGGLAKNIQYF

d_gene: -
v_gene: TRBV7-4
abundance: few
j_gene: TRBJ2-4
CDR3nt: TGTGCCAGCAGCTTAAACCCGCTAGACATTCAGTACTTC
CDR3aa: CASSLNPLDIQYF

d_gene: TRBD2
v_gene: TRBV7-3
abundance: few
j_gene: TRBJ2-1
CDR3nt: TGTGCCAGCAGCCTCGGGACTAGCGGGGGGCACGATGAGCAGTTCTTC
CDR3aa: CASSLGTSGGHDEQFF

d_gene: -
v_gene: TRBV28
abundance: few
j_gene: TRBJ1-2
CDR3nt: TGTGCCAGCAGTTTGGTGTTGAGACTTACTGAAGAGAACTATGGCTACACCTTC
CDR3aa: CASSLVLRLTEENYGYTF

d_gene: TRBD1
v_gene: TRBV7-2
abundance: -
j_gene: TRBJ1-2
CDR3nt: TGTGCCAGCAGCCGAGGAACGGAGGGGGCTGACTATGGCTACACCTTC
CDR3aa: CASSRGTEGADYGYTF

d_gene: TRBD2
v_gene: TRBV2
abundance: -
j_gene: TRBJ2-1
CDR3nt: TGTGCCAGCGGGGCTAGCGGTTCGTCCTGCAATGAGCAGTTCTTC
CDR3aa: CASGASGSSCNEQFF

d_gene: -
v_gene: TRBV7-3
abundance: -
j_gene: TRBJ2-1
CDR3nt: TGTGCCAGCAGTCTCGCCACTTCCTCCTACAATGAGCAGTTCTTC
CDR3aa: CASSLATSSYNEQFF

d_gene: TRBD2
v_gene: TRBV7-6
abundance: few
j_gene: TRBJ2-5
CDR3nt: TGTGCCAGCAGCACGGGACTAGTGATTCAAGAGACCCAGTACTTC
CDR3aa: CASSTGLVIQETQYF

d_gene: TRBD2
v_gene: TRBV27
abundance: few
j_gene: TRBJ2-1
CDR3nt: TGTGCCAGCAGTTTAATAGACGGGGGGAGTGAGCAGTTCTTC
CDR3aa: CASSLIDGGSEQFF

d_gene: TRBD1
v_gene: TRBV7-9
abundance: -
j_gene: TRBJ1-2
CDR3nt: TGTGCCAGCAGCTCGAGGGACAGGTCCTATGGCTACACCTTC
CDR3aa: CASSSRDRSYGYTF

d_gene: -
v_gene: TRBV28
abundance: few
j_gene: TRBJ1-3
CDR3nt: TGTGCCAGCAATATGGGGGCAACCTACTCTGGAAACACCATATATTTT
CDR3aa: CASNMGATYSGNTIYF

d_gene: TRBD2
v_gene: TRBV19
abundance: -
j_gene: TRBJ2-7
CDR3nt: TGTGCCAGTAGTGTATTTGGGACTAGCGGCTACGAGCAGTACTTC
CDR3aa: CASSVFGTSGYEQYF

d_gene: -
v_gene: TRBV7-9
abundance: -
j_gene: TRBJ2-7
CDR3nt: TGTGCCAGCAGCTTAGCTAGGGGACTCCTGGCCGAGCGGTACTTC
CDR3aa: CASSLARGLLAERYF

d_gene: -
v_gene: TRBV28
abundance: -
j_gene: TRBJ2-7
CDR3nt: TGTGCCAGCAGTTTGGCGCTAGCAGTCTCCTACGAGCAGTACTTC
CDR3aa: CASSLALAVSYEQYF

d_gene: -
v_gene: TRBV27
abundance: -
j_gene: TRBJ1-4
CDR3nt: TGTGCCAGCAGTGTAGCGGGGGGAAAAGAAAAACTGTTTTTT
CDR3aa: CASSVAGGKEKLFF

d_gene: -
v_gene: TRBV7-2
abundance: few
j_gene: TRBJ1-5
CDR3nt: TGTGCCAGCAGCTTAAGGTTTCAGCCCCAGCATTTT
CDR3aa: CASSLRFQPQHF

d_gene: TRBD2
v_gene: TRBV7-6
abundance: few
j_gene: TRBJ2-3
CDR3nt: TGTGCCAGCAGCTTAGAACAGGGCGGGAGGAGGACAGATACGCAGTATTTT
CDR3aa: CASSLEQGGRRTDTQYF

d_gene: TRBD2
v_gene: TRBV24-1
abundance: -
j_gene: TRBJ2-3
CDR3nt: TGTGCCACCAGTGATTTCGGGACTAGCTCTGGTAGCACAGATACGCAGTATTTT
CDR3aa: CATSDFGTSSGSTDTQYF

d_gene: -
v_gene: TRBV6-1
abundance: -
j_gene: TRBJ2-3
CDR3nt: TGTGCCAGCAGTGAATTGGAACTTACCACAGATACGCAGTATTTT
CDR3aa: CASSELELTTDTQYF

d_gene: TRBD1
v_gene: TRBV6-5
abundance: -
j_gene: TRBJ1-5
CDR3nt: TGTGCCAGCAGTCCGGGACAGGGAAATCAGCCCCAGCATTTT
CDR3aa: CASSPGQGNQPQHF

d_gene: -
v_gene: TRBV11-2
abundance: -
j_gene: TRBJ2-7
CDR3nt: TGTGCCAGCAGCTTAGATCGGTCCAGGGGTACCTACGAGCAGTACTTC
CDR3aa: CASSLDRSRGTYEQYF

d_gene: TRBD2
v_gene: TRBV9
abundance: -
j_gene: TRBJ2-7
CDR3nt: TGTGCCAGCAGCGATAGCGGGAGCTCCTACGAGCAGTACTTC
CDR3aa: CASSDSGSSYEQYF

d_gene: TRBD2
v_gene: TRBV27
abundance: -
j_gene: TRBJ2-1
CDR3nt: TGTGCCAGCAGTTTATCCTCTACTAGCGGGGGAGACAATGAGCAGTTCTTC
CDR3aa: CASSLSSTSGGDNEQFF